The source of this T cell receptor beta chain is a study of T cells expressing NK-cell markers. Overall study context: The study sequenced eight donors, seven HCMV-seropositive and one seronegative. Overall study results and limits: For a handful of donors, these clonotypes were likewise the leading ones in the CD3+CD56-NKG2C+ fraction. It remained uncertain whether the expanded NKG2C+ T cell clones were specific for HCMV antigens.

TCRdb derives one entry per CDR3 protein from the 5' RACE reads, leaving out DNA. Here the sample table reports around 100,000 distinct CDR3 sequences. Germline assignment: CDR1 SQVTM and CDR2 ANQGSEA. This CDR3 has 13 amino acids. Comment on this clonotype: The antigen remains undetermined.

Sequenced input: blood T cells: a sorted CD56 or NKG2C T cell subset, CD4+ or CD8+ T cells, or bulk PBMC T cells (not recorded which). The sequence was obtained from a woman between 18 and 70 years old in good health. J is TRBJ1-5 and V is TRBV29-1; lacking DNA, the TRBD1 call made by TCRdb goes unchecked. The CDR3 reads CSVEGTENQPQHF. The variable domain in full, completed from reference TRBV29-1 and TRBJ1-5, reads SAVISQKPSRDICQRGTSLTIQCQVDSQVTMMFWYRQQPGQSLTLIATANQGSEATYESGFVIDKFPISRPNLTFSTLTVSNMSPEDSSIYLCSVEGTENQPQHFGDGTRLSIL.